This note documents a single TCR beta chain sequence. The antigen is unknown. 13 Jbeta primers and 60 Vbeta primers were used for the PCR. The data were produced by immunoSEQ multiplex PCR, yet TCRdb's version contains in-frame clones alone and is incomplete. The table shows more than 140,000 clones, with around 66% occurring only once. The data derive from a study of cytomegalovirus exposure and HLA in healthy donors. Study findings and constraints: The study flagged some 170 TCR beta chains as cytomegalovirus-associated.

Germline CDR1 and CDR2: LNHDA and SQIVND (reference sequence). V lost 8 bases to trimming and J lost 0 bases; unmatched junction nucleotides: 8. The CDR3 has 16 residues. Sequencing was performed on PBMCs. The chain recombines TRBV19 with TRBJ1-3; TRBD1 agrees at 9 bases. The TCR sequence derives from a woman in her 30s in good health and CMV-seropositive. The CDR3 DNA follows: TGTGCCAGTTCCGGGACAGGGCCCTACTCTGGAAACACCATATATTTT. Translating gives CASSGTGPYSGNTIYF.